This note documents a single TCR beta chain sequence. RNA transcripts served as the template for amplifying TCR beta CDR3 regions. Researchers ran a first-round RT-PCR on the TCR CDR3 using the HTBI primer set. TCRdb used MiXCR to reprocess the multiplex PCR reads, holding one entry per CDR3 protein. The sample contains approximately 420,000 distinct CDR3 sequences, 15% of which appear only once. These data come from a study of T cells in Graves' hyperthyroidism and ophthalmopathy. Study-wide context: Staff took peripheral blood when the initial diagnosis was made, before any treatment began.

The CDR3 is made up of 14 amino acids. V dropped 6 bases and J dropped 2 bases, with 11 bases sitting between them. The germline CDR1 and CDR2 sequences are ENHRY and SYGVKD. This TCR was sampled from a woman in her 30s with Graves' hyperthyroidism. This sequence joins TRBV10-3 and TRBJ2-1, with a weak D call TRBD1 (6 bases). The sequencing input was blood. CDR3 region: CAIRGHAPYNEQFF. DNA for the CDR3: TGTGCCATCAGGGGACATGCACCCTACAATGAGCAGTTCTTC.